This T cell receptor (beta chain) was observed in a study of response to subunit inactivated influenza vaccine. Study-level results: Each seasonal flu vaccination may recruit only limited new T cells, authors suggested.

V was cut by 4 bases and J by 0 bases, with 16 bases left in between. The CDR3 sequence is 16 residues long. CDR1 and CDR2 (germline): SGDLS, YYNGEE. TCRdb analysed the RT-PCR reads with MiXCR anew, one entry per CDR3 protein. The sample includes about 540,000 distinct CDR3 sequences, around a quarter of them seen just once. Regarding this clonotype: The target antigen is unknown.

This sample was also put to use in a study of T cells expressing NK-cell markers. Per that study: TCR beta cDNA was made by 5'RACE template switching with UMIs. Topping the CD3+CD56-NKG2C+ fraction as well were these clonotypes, in several donors.

The rearrangement joins TRBV9 to TRBJ1-1; no reliable D call. This receptor was obtained from a man aged 45-60 years who received an inactivated influenza vaccine. The sample consisted of CD4+ T cells sorted from PBMCs, taken approximately 12 days after vaccination. The CDR3 is CASSPNLGDMNTEAFF. Here the CDR3 DNA reads TGTGCCAGCAGCCCTAATCTCGGAGATATGAACACTGAAGCTTTCTTT.